This note documents a single T cell receptor beta chain sequence. Its antigen is still unknown. With 2 bases clipped from V and 4 bases from J, the junction kept 9 bases outside the gene matches. The CDR3 covers 15 residues. CDR1 DFQATT and CDR2 SNEGSKA come from the germline V gene (reference sequence). The source of the sample is a study of T cell repertoires in cytomegalovirus infection. Study summary: Public TCR beta signature analysis indicated the presence of both CMV infection and matching HLA type.

Notes on the study in general: Cumulative frequency (of public TCR beta family members) identified carriers of CMV plus the relevant HLA. Dominant in the ex vivo response were TCR beta clonotypes restricted by HLA-C and specific for CMV.

TCRdb ran MiXCR on the reads and lists one entry per CDR3 protein. The sample holds 350,000 to 500,000 distinct CDR3 sequences, roughly 30% seen once. The chain joins TRBV20-1 to TRBJ1-2, with TRBD1 identical over 8 bases. The source is a human donor in good health (CMV status not recorded). Some clones in this sample may be carry-over from other donors' samples. Sequenced: PBMCs. CDR3 in amino acids: CSARRTGSPGYGYTF. In DNA, the CDR3 is TGCAGTGCTAGAAGGACAGGGAGTCCGGGCTATGGCTACACCTTC.